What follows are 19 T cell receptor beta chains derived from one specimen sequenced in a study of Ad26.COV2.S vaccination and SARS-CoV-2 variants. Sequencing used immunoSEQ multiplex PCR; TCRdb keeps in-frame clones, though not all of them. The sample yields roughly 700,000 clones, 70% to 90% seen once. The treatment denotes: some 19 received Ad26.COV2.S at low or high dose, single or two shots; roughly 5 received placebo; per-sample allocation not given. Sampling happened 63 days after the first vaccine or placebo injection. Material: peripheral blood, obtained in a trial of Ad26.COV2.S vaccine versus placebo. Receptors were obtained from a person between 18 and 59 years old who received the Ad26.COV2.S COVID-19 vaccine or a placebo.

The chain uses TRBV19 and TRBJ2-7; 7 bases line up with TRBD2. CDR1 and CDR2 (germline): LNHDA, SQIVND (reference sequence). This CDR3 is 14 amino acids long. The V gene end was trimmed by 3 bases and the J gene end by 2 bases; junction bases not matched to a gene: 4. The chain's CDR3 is CASSISGVPYEQYF. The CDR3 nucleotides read TGTGCCAGTAGTATCAGCGGGGTCCCCTACGAGCAGTACTTC.

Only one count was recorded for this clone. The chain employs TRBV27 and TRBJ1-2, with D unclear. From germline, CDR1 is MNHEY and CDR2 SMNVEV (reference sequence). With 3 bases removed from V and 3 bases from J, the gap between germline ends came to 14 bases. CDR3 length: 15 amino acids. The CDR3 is CASSLTRTPDYGYTF. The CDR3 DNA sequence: TGTGCCAGCAGTTTGACCCGCACCCCAGACTATGGCTACACCTTC.

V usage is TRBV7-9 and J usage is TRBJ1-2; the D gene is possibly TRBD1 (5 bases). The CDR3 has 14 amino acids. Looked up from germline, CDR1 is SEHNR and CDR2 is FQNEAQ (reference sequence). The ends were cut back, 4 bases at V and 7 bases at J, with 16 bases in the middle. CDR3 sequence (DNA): TGTGCCAGCAGCTCCGGGACGTCGAATCGTGGCTACACCTTC. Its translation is CASSSGTSNRGYTF.

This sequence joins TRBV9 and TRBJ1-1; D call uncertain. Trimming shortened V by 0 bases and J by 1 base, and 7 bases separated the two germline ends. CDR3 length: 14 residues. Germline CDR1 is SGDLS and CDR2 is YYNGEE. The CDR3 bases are TGTGCCAGCAGCGTAGAACTGGGGAACACTGAAGCTTTCTTT. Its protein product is CASSVELGNTEAFF.

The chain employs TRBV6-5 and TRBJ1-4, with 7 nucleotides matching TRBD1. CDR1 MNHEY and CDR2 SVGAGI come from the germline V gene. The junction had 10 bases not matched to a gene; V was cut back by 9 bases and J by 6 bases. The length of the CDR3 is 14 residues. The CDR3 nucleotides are TGTGCCAGTTCCATACCCAGGGGGGATGAAAAACTGTTTTTT. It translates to CASSIPRGDEKLFF.

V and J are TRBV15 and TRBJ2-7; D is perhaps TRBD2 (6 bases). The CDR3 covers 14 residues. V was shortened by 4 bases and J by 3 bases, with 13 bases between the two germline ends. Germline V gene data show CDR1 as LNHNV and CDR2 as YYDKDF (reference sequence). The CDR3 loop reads CATSKDYKGYEQYF. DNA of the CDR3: TGTGCCACCAGCAAGGACTACAAAGGCTACGAGCAGTACTTC.

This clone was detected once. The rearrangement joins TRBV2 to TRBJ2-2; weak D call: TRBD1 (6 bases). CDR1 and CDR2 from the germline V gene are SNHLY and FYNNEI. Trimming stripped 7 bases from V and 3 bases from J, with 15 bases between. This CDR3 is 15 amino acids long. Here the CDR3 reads CASTLDRADTGELFF. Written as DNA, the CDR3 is TGTGCCAGCACCTTGGACAGAGCCGACACCGGGGAGCTGTTTTTT.

Written as DNA, the CDR3 is TGTGCCAGCAGCGAGGGACTAGCGGGATACAATGAGCAGTTCTTC. Its protein is CASSEGLAGYNEQFF. The rearrangement links TRBV4-2 to TRBJ2-1; 13 nucleotides line up with TRBD2. Germline lookup yields CDR1 LGHNA and CDR2 YNFKEQ. The CDR3 covers 15 residues. With 5 bases clipped from V and 4 bases from J, the junction kept 2 bases outside the gene matches.

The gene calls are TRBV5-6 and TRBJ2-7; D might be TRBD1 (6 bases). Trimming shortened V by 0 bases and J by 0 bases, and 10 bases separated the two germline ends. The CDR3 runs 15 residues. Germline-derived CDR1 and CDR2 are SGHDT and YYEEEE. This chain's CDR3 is CASSLATGFSYEQYF. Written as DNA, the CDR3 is TGTGCCAGCAGCTTGGCCACAGGGTTCTCCTACGAGCAGTACTTC.

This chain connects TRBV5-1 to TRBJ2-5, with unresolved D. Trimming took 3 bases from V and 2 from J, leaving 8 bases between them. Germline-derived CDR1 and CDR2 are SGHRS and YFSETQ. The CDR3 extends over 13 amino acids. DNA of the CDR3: TGCGCCAGCAGCTATGCCAGGCAAGAGACCCAGTACTTC. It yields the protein CASSYARQETQYF.

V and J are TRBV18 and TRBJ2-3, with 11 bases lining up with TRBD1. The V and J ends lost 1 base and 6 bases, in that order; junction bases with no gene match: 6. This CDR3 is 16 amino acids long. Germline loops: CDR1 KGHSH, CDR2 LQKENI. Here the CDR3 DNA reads TGTGCCAGCTCACCACTAGGACAGGGGGCGGCGGATACGCAGTATTTT. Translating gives CASSPLGQGAADTQYF.

In DNA form, the CDR3 reads TGCGCCAGCAGTGATGGGATCACAGATACGCAGTATTTT. It is translated as CASSDGITDTQYF. The V and J genes are TRBV10-1 and TRBJ2-3; no clear D. CDR3 length: 13 residues. Germline CDR1 is WNHNN and CDR2 is SYGVQD (reference sequence). Trimming left V 3 bases short and J 2 bases short, with 6 bases between.

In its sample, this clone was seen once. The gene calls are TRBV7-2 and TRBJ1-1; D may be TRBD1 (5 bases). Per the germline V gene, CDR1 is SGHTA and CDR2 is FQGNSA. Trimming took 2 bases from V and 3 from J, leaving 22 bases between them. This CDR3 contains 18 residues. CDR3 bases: TGTGCCAGCAGCTTAAGGGGCTTGACCTCGGGCGGGTACACTGAAGCTTTCTTT. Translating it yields CASSLRGLTSGGYTEAFF.

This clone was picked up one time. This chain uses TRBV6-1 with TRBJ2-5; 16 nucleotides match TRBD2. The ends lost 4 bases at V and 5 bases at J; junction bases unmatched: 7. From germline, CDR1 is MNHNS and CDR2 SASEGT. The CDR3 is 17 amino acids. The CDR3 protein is CASSAGLAGGPWETQYF. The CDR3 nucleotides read TGTGCCAGCAGTGCGGGACTAGCGGGAGGGCCTTGGGAGACCCAGTACTTC.

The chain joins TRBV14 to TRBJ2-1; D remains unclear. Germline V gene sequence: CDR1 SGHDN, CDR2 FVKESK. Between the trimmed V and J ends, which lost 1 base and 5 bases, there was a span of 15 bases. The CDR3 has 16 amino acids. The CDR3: CASSQGPNRFNNEQFF. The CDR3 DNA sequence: TGTGCCAGCAGCCAAGGCCCGAACCGGTTCAACAATGAGCAGTTCTTC.

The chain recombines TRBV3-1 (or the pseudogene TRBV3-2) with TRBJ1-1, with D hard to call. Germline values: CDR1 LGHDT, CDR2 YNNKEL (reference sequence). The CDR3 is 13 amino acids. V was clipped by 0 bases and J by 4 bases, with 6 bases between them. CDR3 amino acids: CASSQEWSTEAFF. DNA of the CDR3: TGTGCCAGCAGCCAAGAGTGGTCCACTGAAGCTTTCTTT.

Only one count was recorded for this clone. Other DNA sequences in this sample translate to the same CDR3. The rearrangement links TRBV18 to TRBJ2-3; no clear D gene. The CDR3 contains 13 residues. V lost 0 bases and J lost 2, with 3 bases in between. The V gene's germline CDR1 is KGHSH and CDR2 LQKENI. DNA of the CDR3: TGTGCCAGCTCACCACCCTCCACAGATACGCAGTATTTT. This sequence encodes CASSPPSTDTQYF.

CDR3 amino acids: CASSKDPSYEQYF. CDR3 DNA sequence: TGTGCCAGCAGCAAGGACCCCTCCTACGAGCAGTACTTC. The V gene is TRBV13, the J gene TRBJ2-7; D gene unclear. V lost 5 bases and J lost 0, with 8 bases in between. Germline CDR1 PRHDT, CDR2 FYEKMQ (reference sequence). There are 13 residues in the CDR3.

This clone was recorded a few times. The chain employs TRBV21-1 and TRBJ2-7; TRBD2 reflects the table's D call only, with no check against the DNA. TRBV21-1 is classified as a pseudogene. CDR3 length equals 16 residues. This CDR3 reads CASSKGGGRGSYEQYF. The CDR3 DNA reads TGTGCCAGCAGCAAAGGCGGCGGGAGAGGGAGCTACGAGCAGTACTTC.